The rows below give T cell receptor beta chains drawn from one sample of a study of blood T cell repertoires in COVID-19. Generated by immunoSEQ multiplex PCR, the TCRdb table keeps only in-frame clones and is missing some. Here the sample spans over 200,000 clones, approximately 92% being singletons. The source material was peripheral blood. These receptors were taken from a person in their late teens or twenties with COVID-19, enrolled during active disease. The conserved cysteine and the conserved F or W are not part of the CDR3 here.

V gene	J gene	CDR3 protein
TRBV28	TRBJ2-2	ASNEQGAGELF
TRBV28	TRBJ2-7	ASSYRGRRAYEQY
TRBV7-9	TRBJ1-1	ASSSRTGVGEAF
TRBV29-1	TRBJ2-3	SVQYPSGSTDTQY
TRBV6-2/TRBV6-3	TRBJ2-7	ASSTSGGSSYEQY
TRBV11-3	TRBJ2-3	ASSFGPSTDTQY
TRBV4-1	TRBJ2-7	ASSQFPGLAAYEQY
TRBV7-8	TRBJ1-2	ASSLEGVYGYT
TRBV7-9	TRBJ1-2	ASSLALTGVNYGYT
TRBV25-1	TRBJ2-7	ASSYYEQY
TRBV28	TRBJ2-7	ASSLRLAVELSYEQY
TRBV28	TRBJ2-7	ASRDFGGYEQY
TRBV7-9	TRBJ2-1	ASSFGQLSSYNEQF
TRBV7-9	TRBJ1-1	ASSLGGTVAF
TRBV4-2	TRBJ1-5	ASSQDVNQPQH
TRBV20-1	TRBJ2-7	SATTGYEQY
TRBV5-6	TRBJ2-7	ASSLPSDNYYEQY
TRBV18	TRBJ1-5	ASSPRQGTNQPQH
TRBV5-4	TRBJ2-1	ASSNKLAGGTISYNEQF
TRBV7-9	TRBJ2-7	ASSLSGKVEQY
TRBV27	TRBJ2-1	ASSYRGEQF
TRBV19	TRBJ1-2	ASSDDINILNGYT
TRBV4-2	TRBJ2-1	ASSPGDRGFSSYNEQF
TRBV4-1	TRBJ2-7	ASSQVTGIYEQY
TRBV5-4	TRBJ1-2	ASSATGVQYGYT
TRBV4-3	TRBJ2-7	ASSQDRTASYGYEQY
TRBV2	TRBJ1-1	ASSEGAINEAF
TRBV4-3	TRBJ2-1	ASSQDTGGNYNEQF
TRBV20-1	TRBJ1-3	SASGQPSGNTIY
TRBV6-6	TRBJ1-6	ASSYIRSPLH
TRBV19	TRBJ2-5	ASTSGFGTQY
TRBV29-1	TRBJ2-5	SIGEGTQY
TRBV19	TRBJ2-1	ASSPSTWREGVNEQF
TRBV6-5	TRBJ1-6	ASSSRDSSPLH
TRBV5-1	TRBJ2-7	ASSLGSMREQY
TRBV5-8	TRBJ2-1	ASKVTSGGFYNEQF
TRBV19	TRBJ2-1	ASSMFSGSGHNEQF
TRBV5-6	TRBJ1-2	ASSLSGDGGVYGYT
TRBV11-2	TRBJ1-4	ASSTRRQGLGEKLF
TRBV5-4	TRBJ2-5	ASSLGKVAARGGETQY
TRBV9	TRBJ1-4	ASSGGRPDEKLF
TRBV20-1	TRBJ1-2	SASGSGREYGYT
TRBV2	TRBJ2-7	ASTREGYEQY
TRBV7-9	TRBJ2-5	ASSIGQPRETQY
TRBV11-2	TRBJ1-5	ASSLDGGGLDQPQH
TRBV6-6	TRBJ1-1	ASRGRVPEAF
TRBV5-1	TRBJ2-7	ASSLGLDNEQY
TRBV27	TRBJ2-3	ASSTGGLFTDTQY
TRBV5-4	TRBJ2-3	ASSSGLVYTDTQY
TRBV28	TRBJ2-1	ASSRQAWVLRQF